The next 19 T cell receptor beta chains were all read from a single sample in a study of blood T cells in healthy people across ages (dated by TCRdb to between 2015 and 2016). Library preparation used 5' RACE. A second PCR of roughly 6 to 11 cycles was performed with a sample-barcoded 5' primer and a J-beta primer mix. Starting from the raw public reads, TCRdb applied fastp trimming at Q25, assembled clones with MiXCR and retained in-frame beta chains. Rows are unified per CDR3 protein, each entry keeping the most common DNA and genes. Counted in this sample were 1.5 million to 2 million distinct CDR3 sequences; around 40% of them appeared once. The top ten hold under 25% of the sample. Specimen: blood. All receptors derive from a human donor in good health.

V gene TRBV10-3 combines with J gene TRBJ2-1, with 7 bases matching TRBD1. The CDR3 runs 13 residues. Looked up from germline, CDR1 is ENHRY and CDR2 is SYGVKD. The V segment lost 11 bases and the J segment 8 bases; nucleotides outside the gene matches: 12. The CDR3 DNA reads TGTGCCTCAAAGACAGGGTCCGGGGATGAGCAGTTCTTC. Amino acids: CASKTGSGDEQFF.

The genes are TRBV6-5 and TRBJ1-1, with TRBD1 matching 10 bases. V dropped 4 bases and J dropped 4; count of bases not matched to a gene: 6. CDR3 size: 15 residues. Germline CDR1 is MNHEY and CDR2 is SVGAGI. CDR3 in amino acids: CASSFSRTGGTEAFF. The CDR3 coding sequence is TGTGCCAGCAGTTTCTCCCGGACAGGGGGCACTGAAGCTTTCTTT.

This clonotype was observed a few times. This chain connects TRBV7-2 to TRBJ2-7, with TRBD1 matching 8 bases. The V gene's germline CDR1 is SGHTA and CDR2 FQGNSA. J was trimmed by 3 bases and V by 4 bases; bases with no gene match: 26. The CDR3 length is 21 residues. The CDR3 sequence: CASSSLGTGRIEGHSNYEQYF. Written as DNA, the CDR3 is TGTGCCAGCAGCTCCTTAGGGACAGGCCGAATCGAAGGCCACTCTAACTACGAGCAGTACTTC.

This chain links TRBV7-2 with TRBJ2-7; maybe TRBD2 (5 bases). From germline, CDR1 is SGHTA and CDR2 FQGNSA. The CDR3 extends over 12 amino acids. The ends were cut back, 1 base at V and 8 bases at J, with 9 bases in the middle. For the CDR3, the DNA is TGTGCCAGCAGCTTAGGACGGGGTCAGCAGTACTTC. Protein sequence: CASSLGRGQQYF.

Of note for this clonotype: A junction end diverges from the germline sequence, so it may reflect a read error. J is TRBJ2-6 and V is TRBV6-6; D possibly corresponds to TRBD1 (5 bases). CDR1 is MNHNY, CDR2 SVGAGI, per germline (reference sequence). CDR3 size: 16 residues. CDR3 DNA: TGTGCCAGCAGTTGGGTACACAGCTCTGGGGCCAACGTCTTGACTTTC. Protein sequence: CASSWVHSSGANVLTF.

The chain couples TRBV14 to TRBJ2-3, with TRBD2 as a possible D gene (5 bases). The CDR3 covers 15 residues. V lost 6 bases, J lost 6 bases, and 19 bases lay in between. CDR1 and CDR2 (germline): SGHDN, FVKESK. The CDR3 DNA sequence: TGTGCCAGCAGTCCAGGTGGACTTGGGATGGATACGCAGTATTTT. Translating it yields CASSPGGLGMDTQYF.

This clonotype was observed a few times. V and J are TRBV7-9 and TRBJ1-4, with D unresolved. Trimming took off 5 bases at V and 6 bases at J, with 10 bases between the two ends. There are 13 residues in the CDR3. The germline CDR1 and CDR2 sequences are SEHNR and FQNEAQ (reference sequence). Written as DNA, the CDR3 is TGTGCCAGCAGCCTAACCGTGGATGAAAAACTGTTTTTT. Protein: CASSLTVDEKLFF.

Only a few counts were recorded for this clonotype. CDR3 region: CSVAGGPGELFF. For the CDR3, the DNA is TGCAGCGTAGCAGGGGGGCCCGGGGAGCTGTTTTTT. V and J are TRBV29-1 and TRBJ2-2; TRBD1 might be the D (7 bases). The V gene's germline CDR1 is SQVTM and CDR2 ANQGSEA. Trimming pared 6 bases from V and 6 bases from J, leaving 11 bases between. The CDR3 consists of 12 residues.

V gene TRBV12-3 or TRBV12-4 combines with J gene TRBJ2-3, with a weak D call TRBD1 (5 bases). This CDR3 region has 14 residues. Trimming took off 6 bases at V and 7 bases at J, with 17 bases between the two ends. CDR3 DNA sequence: TGTGCCAGCAGCCCTAAGGCAGGGCAATATACGCAGTATTTT. Amino acid sequence: CASSPKAGQYTQYF.

The V gene is TRBV6-2 or TRBV6-3, the J gene TRBJ2-1; D might be TRBD2 (6 bases). V was cut by 6 bases and J by 0 bases, with 18 bases left in between. The germline CDR1 and CDR2 sequences are MNHEY and SVGEGT. The CDR3 runs 17 residues. In DNA form, the CDR3 reads TGTGCCAGCAGCCGAGCCGGGACTCGAACCTCCTACAATGAGCAGTTCTTC. Translated, it gives CASSRAGTRTSYNEQFF.

The rearrangement uses TRBV15 and TRBJ2-7; D is possibly TRBD1 (5 bases). The ends were cut back, 7 bases at V and 4 bases at J, with 17 bases in the middle. The CDR3 has 14 amino acids. Per germline, CDR1 LNHNV and CDR2 YYDKDF (reference sequence). In nucleotides, the CDR3 is TGTGCCACCACCCCGAAGGGCAGGGCGTACGAGCAGTACTTC. This translates into CATTPKGRAYEQYF.

This clonotype was detected a few times. The chain employs TRBV27 and TRBJ2-7; 8 bases align to TRBD2. From germline, CDR1 is MNHEY and CDR2 SMNVEV (reference sequence). The V gene end was trimmed by 5 bases and the J gene end by 6 bases; junction bases not matched to a gene: 6. The CDR3 consists of 13 residues. The CDR3 DNA sequence: TGTGCCAGCAGTACCGGGACTAGTCGCGAGCAGTACTTC. It encodes CASSTGTSREQYF.

The CDR3 loop reads CSVEDGFGQERGYTF. DNA for the CDR3: TGCAGCGTTGAAGATGGGTTCGGACAGGAGAGGGGCTACACCTTC. The chain couples TRBV29-1 to TRBJ1-2, with 7 bases identical to TRBD1. CDR1 is SQVTM and CDR2 is ANQGSEA in the germline V gene. The J segment lost 8 bases and the V segment lost 0 bases, leaving 12 bases of the junction unmatched. This CDR3 comprises 15 residues.

The J gene is TRBJ1-4, the V gene TRBV28; TRBD1 is a possible D gene (5 bases). The CDR3 contains 15 residues. CDR1 is MDHEN, CDR2 SYDVKM, per germline. V lost 7 bases and J 7 bases, leaving 19 bases between the germline ends. The CDR3 nucleotides are TGTGCCAGCAATCAATTTGACAGATGGGCTGAAAAACTGTTTTTT. This encodes CASNQFDRWAEKLFF.

In its sample, this clonotype was seen a few times. The chain combines TRBV12-3 or TRBV12-4 with TRBJ2-4, with D uncertain. This CDR3 has 15 residues. With 1 base removed from V and 6 bases from J, the gap between germline ends came to 13 bases. The CDR3 nucleotides are TGTGCCAGCAGTTTAGAGGACGGACGGCTAAACATTCAGTACTTC. This encodes CASSLEDGRLNIQYF.

CDR3 bases: TGCAGTGCTAGACGGGAAGACTACGAGCAGTACTTC. Translation: CSARREDYEQYF. V and J are TRBV20-1 and TRBJ2-7, with D possibly TRBD2 on 5 matching bases. The CDR3 has 12 residues. CDR1 and CDR2 (germline): DFQATT, SNEGSKA (reference sequence). With 2 bases removed from V and 3 bases from J, the gap between germline ends came to 8 bases.

This clonotype was detected only a few times. The V and J genes are TRBV7-9 and TRBJ1-2, with TRBD1 as a possible D gene (5 bases). V was cut by 4 bases and J by 4 bases, with 16 bases left in between. Per germline, CDR1 SEHNR and CDR2 FQNEAQ (reference sequence). This CDR3 contains 15 residues. The DNA of the CDR3 is TGTGCCAGCAGCTCCCGCGACAGAAGAGGCTATGGCTACACCTTC. Translating it yields CASSSRDRRGYGYTF.

In its sample, this clonotype was seen a few times. The chain carries TRBV18 and TRBJ2-1, with 9 bases aligning to TRBD1. J lost 1 base, V lost 3 bases, and 7 bases had no gene match. The CDR3 consists of 17 residues. Germline V gives CDR1 KGHSH, CDR2 LQKENI. CDR3 DNA sequence: TGTGCCAGCTCACCCTGGACAGGGGATAGTTCCTACAATGAGCAGTTCTTC. It specifies CASSPWTGDSSYNEQFF.

The chain links TRBV12-3 or TRBV12-4 to TRBJ1-2; TRBD1 is a possible D gene (6 bases). V was cut by 6 bases and J by 1 base, with 18 bases left in between. The CDR3 is 16 amino acids. Here the CDR3 DNA reads TGTGCCAGCAGCCCTGGACAGACCTTAGTTAACTATGGCTACACCTTC. Translation gives CASSPGQTLVNYGYTF.